Shown below are 21 T cell receptor beta chains from a single sample sequenced in a study of cytomegalovirus exposure and HLA in healthy donors. A multiplex PCR was run with 60 Vbeta primers and 13 Jbeta primers. The data were produced by immunoSEQ multiplex PCR, yet TCRdb's version contains in-frame clones alone and is incomplete. The repertoire has under 250,000 clones, about 78% of them found once; the top ten carry 3.8%. The sample was PBMCs. These receptors were taken from a male donor in good health and CMV-seronegative.

Turning to this clone: A read error may account for a junction end that differs from germline. CDR3 DNA: TGTTCCAGCAGCTTAGTTGGCGGAAGCACAGATACGCAGTATTTT. It codes for CSSSLVGGSTDTQYF. J is TRBJ2-3 and V is TRBV7-9; D is unclear. CDR1 SEHNR and CDR2 FQNEAQ come from the germline V gene (reference sequence). The CDR3 spans 15 residues.

The chain links TRBV7-2 to TRBJ2-7; D unresolved. CDR3 length equals 13 residues. The V gene lost 1 base and the J gene lost 6 bases, with 10 bases spanning the gap. CDR1 SGHTA and CDR2 FQGNSA come from the germline V gene. Here the CDR3 reads CASSLEYGSEQYF. Here the CDR3 DNA reads TGTGCCAGCAGCTTAGAGTACGGGTCCGAGCAGTACTTC.

This chain links TRBV18 with TRBJ2-6, with 7 bases that match TRBD1. The ends lost 1 base at V and 0 bases at J; junction bases unmatched: 3. The CDR3 is made up of 17 amino acids. Germline loops: CDR1 KGHSH, CDR2 LQKENI. The CDR3 DNA reads as TGTGCCAGCTCACCACTACAGGGGAGCTCTGGGGCCAACGTCCTGACTTTC. Translated: CASSPLQGSSGANVLTF.

The chain joins TRBV7-9 to TRBJ2-1, with a weak D call TRBD1 (5 bases). Trimming removed 4 bases from V and 10 bases from J, with 14 bases in between. Germline-derived CDR1 and CDR2 are SEHNR and FQNEAQ (reference sequence). This CDR3 is 13 amino acids long. The CDR3 spells CASSSRSPGEQFF. The CDR3 DNA sequence: TGTGCCAGCAGCTCCCGTTCCCCAGGGGAGCAGTTCTTC.

This chain's CDR3 is CASSRVQGGEQYF. CDR3 nucleotides: TGTGCCAGCAGCCGAGTACAGGGGGGAGAGCAGTACTTC. The rearrangement uses TRBV4-2 and TRBJ2-7; 8 bases align to TRBD1. The germline CDR1 and CDR2 sequences are LGHNA and YNFKEQ. J lost 7 bases, V lost 4 bases, and 6 bases had no gene match. The CDR3 extends over 13 amino acids.

This clone was seen only once. V is TRBV28 and J is TRBJ2-5; D gene uncertain. CDR3 length equals 12 residues. V lost 6 bases and J lost 5, with 10 bases in between. Germline V gene sequence: CDR1 MDHEN, CDR2 SYDVKM. CDR3 in DNA: TGTGCCAGCAGGGAGAATGGGGAGACCCAGTACTTC. Encoded protein: CASRENGETQYF.

This clone was found once. The V gene is TRBV7-9, the J gene TRBJ2-7; a possible D gene is TRBD2 (5 bases). CDR3 length: 16 amino acids. CDR1 and CDR2 from the germline V gene are SEHNR and FQNEAQ (reference sequence). With 3 bases removed from V and 0 bases from J, the gap between germline ends came to 15 bases. CDR3 nucleotides: TGTGCCAGCAGCTTTATTCCTAGCCGGTTCTCCTACGAGCAGTACTTC. Residues: CASSFIPSRFSYEQYF.

The rearrangement uses TRBV21-1 and TRBJ1-2. TRBV21-1 is a known pseudogene. The CDR3 contains 15 residues. DNA for the CDR3: TGTGCCAGCAGCAAAGAGGAGGGGATCTTGGGTGGCTACACCTTC. Translating it yields CASSKEEGILGGYTF.

The chain is built from TRBV2 and TRBJ2-5; perhaps TRBD2 as D (6 bases). CDR1 is SNHLY and CDR2 is FYNNEI in the germline V gene. V dropped 3 bases and J dropped 5 bases, with 19 bases sitting between them. CDR3 length: 16 amino acids. Written as DNA, the CDR3 is TGTGCCAGCAGTGATTGGGGCGGGATGGTGGGGGAGACCCAGTACTTC. This codes for CASSDWGGMVGETQYF.

This chain connects TRBV19 to TRBJ1-4, with TRBD1 matching over 9 bases. The junction had 3 bases not matched to a gene; V was cut back by 4 bases and J by 6 bases. The V gene's germline CDR1 is LNHDA and CDR2 SQIVND (reference sequence). The CDR3 covers 14 residues. CDR3 residues: CASSRGQGYEKLFF. CDR3 in DNA: TGTGCCAGTAGTAGGGGACAGGGATATGAAAAACTGTTTTTT.

V is TRBV11-2 and J is TRBJ1-1, with 7 bases lining up with TRBD1. CDR1 SGHAT and CDR2 FQNNGV come from the germline V gene. V lost 2 bases, J lost 8 bases, and 5 bases stayed unmatched. CDR3 length: 13 residues. The CDR3 loop reads CASSLKEGGEAFF. Here the CDR3 DNA reads TGTGCCAGCAGCTTAAAAGAAGGGGGCGAAGCTTTCTTT.

The chain joins TRBV11-2 to TRBJ1-1, with 10 nucleotides matching TRBD1. The CDR3 totals 14 residues. V was pared by 4 bases and J by 1 base, with 0 bases of the junction left unmatched. Germline CDR1 and CDR2: SGHAT and FQNNGV. CDR3: CASSWTGGNTEAFF. Written as DNA, the CDR3 is TGTGCCAGCAGCTGGACAGGGGGGAACACTGAAGCTTTCTTT.

The rearrangement joins TRBV19 to TRBJ2-3; the D gene is possibly TRBD2 (6 bases). CDR1 and CDR2 (germline): LNHDA, SQIVND (reference sequence). The CDR3 covers 13 residues. Trimming took 9 bases from V and 0 from J, leaving 10 bases between them. CDR3 loop: CASRSGSTDTQYF. The CDR3 DNA reads as TGTGCCAGCCGGAGCGGGAGCACAGATACGCAGTATTTT.

The CDR3 DNA sequence: TGTGCCAGCAGCTTAGGGGGGACAGGACCCTACGAGCAGTACTTC. Protein product: CASSLGGTGPYEQYF. V gene TRBV7-2 combines with J gene TRBJ2-5; TRBD1 aligns across 8 bases. The J call could be wrong; TRBJ2-7 is a better fit for the DNA end. Per germline, CDR1 SGHTA and CDR2 FQGNSA. The CDR3 totals 15 residues.

The V call is TRBV21-1, the J call TRBJ1-2; TRBD1, the table's D call, lacks a check against the DNA. TRBV21-1 is a pseudogene. This CDR3 is built from 15 residues. CDR3 region: CASSKRWQGASGYTF. As DNA, the CDR3 is TGTGCCAGCAGCAAAAGGTGGCAGGGGGCGTCTGGCTACACCTTC.

This clone came up a few times. The chain employs TRBV6-1 and TRBJ2-2; possibly TRBD2 for D (6 bases). The CDR3 loop spans 17 amino acids. The germline V gene encodes CDR1 MNHNS and CDR2 SASEGT. The germline V and J ends were trimmed by 0 bases and 3 bases, with 14 bases remaining between them. CDR3 loop: CASSEALGGVDTGELFF. The CDR3 DNA sequence: TGTGCCAGCAGTGAAGCACTCGGAGGGGTGGACACCGGGGAGCTGTTTTTT.

V and J are TRBV4-2 and TRBJ2-7; 7 bases map to TRBD2. V was clipped by 4 bases and J by 3 bases; unmatched bases: 12. This CDR3 comprises 16 residues. The germline V gene has CDR1 LGHNA and CDR2 YNFKEQ. The CDR3 DNA follows: TGTGCCAGCAGCCCCACAGTCGGCGGGAGCGACTACGAGCAGTACTTC. Its translation: CASSPTVGGSDYEQYF.

The chain combines TRBV5-1 with TRBJ2-7; 8 nucleotides agree with TRBD2. The CDR3 sequence is 14 residues long. The V gene end was trimmed by 5 bases and the J gene end by 3 bases; junction bases not matched to a gene: 7. The germline V gene has CDR1 SGHRS and CDR2 YFSETQ. The CDR3 spells CASRPLTSGYEQYF. The CDR3 nucleotides are TGCGCCAGCAGACCCCTTACTAGCGGCTACGAGCAGTACTTC.

This clone was seen only a few times. This chain connects TRBV5-1 to TRBJ2-3; D ambiguous. V lost 0 bases and J 6 bases, leaving 8 bases between the germline ends. Germline CDR1 reads SGHRS; CDR2 reads YFSETQ. CDR3 size: 13 residues. CDR3 bases: TGCGCCAGCAGCTTGGACCCCGGTGATACGCAGTATTTT. Translated, it gives CASSLDPGDTQYF.

The DNA of the CDR3 is TGTGCCAGCACGGAGCACAATGAGCAGTTCTTC. It specifies CASTEHNEQFF. V usage is TRBV2 and J usage is TRBJ2-1; D is undetermined. Germline-derived CDR1 and CDR2 are SNHLY and FYNNEI. The germline V and J ends were trimmed by 7 bases and 5 bases, with 6 bases remaining between them. This CDR3 has 11 residues.

This sequence joins TRBV6-5 and TRBJ1-3; TRBD1 matches 7 bases. From germline, CDR1 is MNHEY and CDR2 SVGAGI. V lost 6 bases, J lost 1 base, and 6 bases stayed unmatched. CDR3 length: 15 residues. The CDR3 DNA is TGTGCCAGCAGATCTGACAGGGTTTCTGGAAACACCATATATTTT. It codes for CASRSDRVSGNTIYF.